Following are 28 T cell receptor beta chains from one sample sequenced in a study of TIL therapy for anti-PD-1-resistant metastatic lung cancer (dated by TCRdb to the early 2020s). The time point label for this specimen denotes: pre-treatment sample, taken before nivolumab and TIL therapy. TCR beta CDR3 regions were amplified from genomic DNA by bias-controlled multiplex PCR with the immunoSEQ v3 hsTCRB kit. Drawn from immuneACCESS, this table holds only the in-frame rearrangements with V and J called that TCRdb kept. Clones are partly lost; checked studies trace under half to an unresolved V gene and leave the rest unexplained. The sample table records 50,000 or so clones; roughly 85% of these occur just once. The top ten hold 4.8% of the sample. The sample was blood, taken at baseline. The receptors were gathered from a woman between 25 and 85 years old with non-small cell lung cancer.

The chain is built from TRBV19 and TRBJ2-3, with TRBD2 matching 12 bases. There are 16 residues in the CDR3. CDR1 LNHDA and CDR2 SQIVND come from the germline V gene (reference sequence). V was clipped by 0 bases and J by 6 bases; unmatched bases: 4. The CDR3 sequence is CASSIDLAGGRDTQYF. The CDR3, as DNA: TGTGCCAGTAGTATAGACCTAGCGGGGGGGAGGGATACGCAGTATTTT.

The V call is TRBV11-2, the J call TRBJ1-2; TRBD1 is a possible D gene (5 bases). Trimming cost V 7 bases and J 0 bases, with 12 bases left between them. From germline, CDR1 is SGHAT and CDR2 FQNNGV. The CDR3 runs 14 residues. CDR3 sequence reads: CASNLGGANYGYTF. The CDR3 nucleotides read TGTGCCAGCAACCTCGGGGGAGCTAACTATGGCTACACCTTC.

This rearrangement joins TRBV7-3 to TRBJ1-2; D is ambiguous. The CDR3 is 18 amino acids. The germline V and J ends were trimmed by 1 base and 3 bases, with 21 bases remaining between them. In germline, CDR1 is SGHTA, CDR2 FQGTGA. CDR3 region: CASSLSGGPGVVDYGYTF. The CDR3 DNA sequence: TGTGCCAGCAGCTTAAGTGGAGGGCCCGGGGTCGTGGACTATGGCTACACCTTC.

The V gene is TRBV7-6, the J gene TRBJ2-3, with 9 bases aligning to TRBD2. The CDR3 consists of 16 residues. Germline assignment: CDR1 SGHVS and CDR2 FNYEAQ. Losses at the gene ends were 5 bases for V and 2 bases for J; bases not matched to a gene: 8. CDR3 region: CASSTRTSEITDTQYF. CDR3 sequence (DNA): TGTGCCAGCAGCACCCGGACTAGCGAGATCACAGATACGCAGTATTTT.

This chain connects TRBV5-1 to TRBJ1-3; D is unclear. This CDR3 is 15 amino acids long. The germline V and J ends were trimmed by 4 bases and 2 bases, with 13 bases remaining between them. Germline V gene lookup returns CDR1 SGHRS and CDR2 YFSETQ. CDR3 DNA: TGCGCCAGCAGCCCGGCCCTAACCCCTGGAAACACCATATATTTT. Its protein is CASSPALTPGNTIYF.

V gene TRBV28 combines with J gene TRBJ1-5; a weak D match, TRBD1 (6 bases). Trimming took off 5 bases at V and 1 base at J, with 18 bases between the two ends. CDR1 is MDHEN and CDR2 is SYDVKM in the germline V gene. The CDR3 spans 17 residues. CDR3 sequence (DNA): TGTGCCAGCAGTATACCACAGGGAAGGATCAGCAATCAGCCCCAGCATTTT. This sequence encodes CASSIPQGRISNQPQHF.

This chain uses TRBV9 with TRBJ2-7, with a possible D match to TRBD1 (5 bases). This CDR3 has 14 residues. In germline, CDR1 is SGDLS, CDR2 YYNGEE. Trimming took 3 bases from V and 5 from J, leaving 15 bases between them. Here the CDR3 DNA reads TGTGCCAGCAGCGGGACCCTAGACAGTCACGAGCAGTACTTC. Its protein product is CASSGTLDSHEQYF. The full variable domain, completed using reference TRBV9 and TRBJ2-7, is DSGVTQTPKHLITATGQRVTLRCSPRSGDLSVYWYQQSLDQGLQFLIQYYNGEERAKGNILERFSAQQFPDLHSELNLSSLELGDSALYFCASSGTLDSHEQYFGPGTRLTVT.

The rearrangement links TRBV5-8 to TRBJ2-5; D remains unclear. This CDR3 contains 11 residues. Germline CDR1 reads SGHTS; CDR2 reads YDEGEE. The V gene lost 4 bases and the J gene lost 5 bases, with 6 bases spanning the gap. CDR3 bases: TGTGCCAGCAGCCTGGCCGAGACCCAGTACTTC. Translated: CASSLAETQYF. Full variable domain (remainder filled in from reference TRBV5-8 and TRBJ2-5): EAGVTQSPTHLIKTRGQQATLRCSPISGHTSVYWYQQALGLGLQFLLWYDEGEERNRGNFPPRFSGRQFPNYSSELNVNALELEDSALYLCASSLAETQYFGPGTRLLVL.

CDR3 sequence: CASSPGNWETQYF. CDR3 bases: TGTGCCAGCAGCCCAGGGAATTGGGAGACCCAGTACTTC. V is TRBV7-2 and J is TRBJ2-5; possible D gene TRBD1, 5 bases. V gave up 5 bases and J gave up 5 bases, with 12 bases separating them. Germline V CDR1 and CDR2: SGHTA, FQGNSA. The CDR3 consists of 13 residues. The full variable domain, its missing parts supplied by reference TRBV7-2 and TRBJ2-5, is GAGVSQSPSNKVTEKGKDVELRCDPISGHTALYWYRQSLGQGLEFLIYFQGNSAPDKSGLPSDRFSAERTGGSVSTLTIQRTQQEDSAVYLCASSPGNWETQYFGPGTRLLVL.

DNA of the CDR3: TGCGCCAGCAGTGAGACGGGAGGAGGCCCTACCAATGAGCAGTTCTTC. Translated, it gives CASSETGGGPTNEQFF. V usage is TRBV10-1 and J usage is TRBJ2-1, with 7 bases that match TRBD2. The CDR3 length is 16 residues. The junction had 10 bases not matched to a gene; V was cut back by 2 bases and J by 6 bases. Germline V gene data show CDR1 as WNHNN and CDR2 as SYGVQD (reference sequence).

This clone was observed a single time. The J gene is TRBJ1-1, the V gene TRBV15, with a tentative D call TRBD1 (5 bases). Germline values: CDR1 LNHNV, CDR2 YYDKDF (reference sequence). This CDR3 contains 18 residues. V lost 3 bases and J 3 bases, leaving 23 bases between the germline ends. CDR3: CATSRLPPGRPRDTEAFF. DNA for the CDR3: TGTGCCACCAGCAGGCTACCCCCGGGGCGGCCGAGGGACACTGAAGCTTTCTTT. The whole variable domain, filled in from reference TRBV15 and TRBJ1-1, reads DAMVIQNPRYQVTQFGKPVTLSCSQTLNHNVMYWYQQKSSQAPKLLFHYYDKDFNNEADTPDNFQSRRPNTSFCFLDIRSPGLGDTAMYLCATSRLPPGRPRDTEAFFGQGTRLTVV.

The chain carries TRBV7-2 and TRBJ1-1; 7 nucleotides agree with TRBD1. The J segment lost 2 bases and the V segment lost 3 bases, leaving 6 bases of the junction unmatched. The CDR3 runs to 15 residues. Germline loops: CDR1 SGHTA, CDR2 FQGNSA. Written as DNA, the CDR3 is TGTGCCAGCAGCTTCTCCGGGACAGCTAACACTGAAGCTTTCTTT. Its protein product is CASSFSGTANTEAFF.

J is TRBJ1-1 and V is TRBV11-2; no reliable D call. This CDR3 comprises 15 residues. The germline CDR1 and CDR2 sequences are SGHAT and FQNNGV. Trimming removed 2 bases from V and 6 bases from J, with 16 bases in between. CDR3 nucleotides: TGTGCCAGCAGCTTAACTAGACTACTGGGCGCTGAAGCTTTCTTT. Protein: CASSLTRLLGAEAFF.

The V and J genes are TRBV19 and TRBJ1-5; 9 bases align to TRBD1. This CDR3 spans 14 amino acids. V lost 5 bases and J lost 15; bases outside the gene matches: 14. Looked up from germline, CDR1 is LNHDA and CDR2 is SQIVND (reference sequence). DNA of the CDR3: TGTGCCAGTAGTGCCCGGGACAGGGTCACGTTGAGGCATTTT. Translation: CASSARDRVTLRHF.

The genes are TRBV6-5 and TRBJ2-7; 7 bases match TRBD1. The CDR3 length is 14 residues. The germline CDR1 and CDR2 sequences are MNHEY and SVGAGI. J lost 3 bases, V lost 5 bases, and 7 bases had no gene match. The CDR3 spells CASSRSRQGYEQYF. The CDR3 nucleotides are TGTGCCAGCAGTCGATCTAGACAGGGCTACGAGCAGTACTTC.

V and J are TRBV2 and TRBJ1-1; 7 bases agree with TRBD1. From germline, CDR1 is SNHLY and CDR2 FYNNEI. The CDR3 has 14 amino acids. The ends lost 5 bases at V and 2 bases at J; junction bases unmatched: 5. The CDR3 loop reads CASSPTGVNTEAFF. CDR3 nucleotide sequence: TGTGCCAGCAGTCCTACAGGGGTTAACACTGAAGCTTTCTTT.

This chain joins TRBV5-1 and TRBJ1-2; 9 bases are shared with TRBD1. CDR1 and CDR2 (germline): SGHRS, YFSETQ. V was pared by 3 bases and J by 6 bases, with 3 bases of the junction left unmatched. The CDR3 extends over 13 amino acids. The CDR3 is CASSWGQGDGYTF. As DNA, the CDR3 is TGCGCCAGCAGCTGGGGACAGGGAGATGGCTACACCTTC.

The V and J genes are TRBV5-4 and TRBJ1-2, with D tentatively TRBD1 (6 bases). The CDR3 spans 15 residues. The V gene lost 2 bases and the J gene lost 0 bases, with 11 bases spanning the gap. The germline CDR1 and CDR2 sequences are SGHNT and YYREEE (reference sequence). The CDR3 loop is CASSLGQPANYGYTF. In DNA form, the CDR3 reads TGTGCCAGCAGCTTAGGACAGCCAGCTAACTATGGCTACACCTTC.

This chain joins TRBV7-3 and TRBJ2-1, with 11 bases matching TRBD2. The CDR3 is 15 amino acids. CDR1 SGHTA and CDR2 FQGTGA come from the germline V gene. Losses at the gene ends were 5 bases for V and 5 bases for J; bases not matched to a gene: 5. Here the CDR3 DNA reads TGTGCCAGCAGCCGGACTAGCGGGCCCCACAATGAGCAGTTCTTC. This gives the protein CASSRTSGPHNEQFF.

The V and J genes are TRBV7-7 and TRBJ2-3; D may match TRBD1 or TRBD2 (5 bases each). V was clipped by 5 bases and J by 2 bases, with 14 bases between them. CDR3 size: 15 residues. The germline CDR1 and CDR2 sequences are SSHAT and FNYEAQ (reference sequence). The CDR3, as DNA: TGTGCCAGCAGCCTCCGAGGGACGGACACAGATACGCAGTATTTT. This sequence encodes CASSLRGTDTDTQYF.

The V and J genes are TRBV14 and TRBJ1-5; D uncertain. Germline CDR1 and CDR2: SGHDN and FVKESK. The germline V and J ends were trimmed by 4 bases and 3 bases, with 13 bases remaining between them. This CDR3 has 15 amino acids. The CDR3 nucleotides read TGTGCCAGCAGCCCCCTCGGAGGGAACAATCAGCCCCAGCATTTT. It encodes CASSPLGGNNQPQHF.

The gene calls are TRBV6-5 and TRBJ1-4; TRBD1 might be the D (6 bases). The CDR3 extends over 16 amino acids. Trimming cost V 2 bases and J 6 bases, with 16 bases left between them. Germline CDR1 and CDR2: MNHEY and SVGAGI. The CDR3 sequence: CASSYTNRAGDEKLFF. CDR3 DNA: TGTGCCAGCAGTTACACGAACAGGGCCGGAGATGAAAAACTGTTTTTT.

The genes are TRBV18 and TRBJ2-5; D possibly uses TRBD1 or TRBD2 (5 bases each). Germline values: CDR1 KGHSH, CDR2 LQKENI. Trimming took off 6 bases at V and 0 bases at J, with 8 bases between the two ends. This CDR3 is built from 13 residues. Here the CDR3 reads CASSSGHQETQYF. The CDR3 DNA sequence: TGTGCCAGCTCCTCGGGACACCAAGAGACCCAGTACTTC.

This clone was detected once. The chain employs TRBV6-5 and TRBJ2-3, with 9 bases that match TRBD1. The junction had 4 bases not matched to a gene; V was cut back by 1 base and J by 5 bases. The CDR3 runs 15 residues. CDR1 is MNHEY, CDR2 SVGAGI, per germline. CDR3 amino acids: CASSYLRTGVDTQYF. The DNA of the CDR3 is TGTGCCAGCAGTTACTTGCGGACAGGGGTAGATACGCAGTATTTT.

V gene TRBV2 combines with J gene TRBJ1-5, with D maybe TRBD1 (5 bases). V shed 6 bases and J shed 6 bases, with 18 bases lying between them. The CDR3 spans 15 residues. Germline V gene data show CDR1 as SNHLY and CDR2 as FYNNEI. As DNA, the CDR3 is TGTGCCAGCAGGACAGCAGGCTCCTATAGTCAGCCCCAGCATTTT. Protein product: CASRTAGSYSQPQHF.

This sequence joins TRBV6-1 and TRBJ1-4, with 7 bases that match TRBD1. Per the germline V gene, CDR1 is MNHNS and CDR2 is SASEGT. The CDR3 contains 14 residues. The ends lost 6 bases at V and 6 bases at J; junction bases unmatched: 7. For the CDR3, the DNA is TGTGCCAGCAGCAGGACAGGAAAAGATGAAAAACTGTTTTTT. Residues: CASSRTGKDEKLFF.

This chain joins TRBV25-1 and TRBJ2-3, with D tentatively TRBD2 (7 bases). The CDR3 length is 17 residues. V dropped 7 bases and J dropped 4 bases, with 24 bases sitting between them. Germline CDR1 is MGHDK and CDR2 is SYGVNS. The CDR3 DNA reads as TGTGCCAGCAAACCCCTTCAAGGGAGGGGGGGCGCAGATACGCAGTATTTT. Translating it yields CASKPLQGRGGADTQYF.

This clone was seen a handful of times. V usage is TRBV29-1 and J usage is TRBJ2-7; 9 bases agree with TRBD1. This CDR3 has 15 amino acids. Germline values: CDR1 SQVTM, CDR2 ANQGSEA. The V gene end was trimmed by 1 base and the J gene end by 4 bases; junction bases not matched to a gene: 8. CDR3 residues: CSVEVGTGQGYEQYF. CDR3 bases: TGCAGCGTTGAAGTTGGGACAGGGCAGGGTTACGAGCAGTACTTC.